One and the same sample provided the 31 T cell receptor beta chains below, sequenced in a study of T cell responses to AZD1222 COVID-19 vaccine. Produced via immunoSEQ multiplex PCR; TCRdb's table is partial and in-frame only. In the table there are 120,000 or so clones, 86% of which are singletons. Sequences were derived from peripheral blood, sampled 28 days after the second AZD1222 dose. The receptors were gathered from an adult who received the AZD1222 COVID-19 vaccine.

This chain connects TRBV12-3 or TRBV12-4 to TRBJ1-1; D gene unclear. V lost 4 bases, J lost 0 bases, and 6 bases lay in between. CDR3 length equals 13 residues. The CDR3 coding sequence is TGTGCCAGCAGTTCCACATTGAACACTGAAGCTTTCTTT. Amino acids: CASSSTLNTEAFF.

The chain is built from TRBV27 and TRBJ1-2; 7 bases match TRBD1. Germline trimming cut 4 bases from V and 8 bases from J; bases unmatched to any gene: 4. In germline, CDR1 is MNHEY, CDR2 SMNVEV (reference sequence). The CDR3 runs 12 residues. The DNA of the CDR3 is TGTGCCAGCAGTTCCGACAGGGACGGCTACACCTTC. Translation: CASSSDRDGYTF.

The J gene is TRBJ2-1, the V gene TRBV24-1; weak D call: TRBD2 (6 bases). Trimming pared 5 bases from V and 9 bases from J, leaving 13 bases between. The CDR3 consists of 13 residues. The germline gives CDR1 KGHDR, CDR2 SFDVKD. The CDR3 coding sequence is TGTGCCACCAGTGCCGTCCCCGGGGGTGAGCAGTTCTTC. Its protein product is CATSAVPGGEQFF.

The V and J genes are TRBV24-1 and TRBJ2-3; 7 bases line up with TRBD1. This CDR3 is 16 amino acids long. Per germline, CDR1 KGHDR and CDR2 SFDVKD. V lost 3 bases, J lost 0 bases, and 5 bases stayed unmatched. The CDR3 loop is CATSDTDRTSTDTQYF. In DNA form, the CDR3 reads TGTGCCACCAGTGATACGGACAGGACTAGCACAGATACGCAGTATTTT.

This chain uses TRBV10-2 with TRBJ2-3; the match to TRBD2 covers 13 bases. Germline V gene lookup returns CDR1 WSHSY and CDR2 SAAADI. Unmatched junction bases numbered 7, after V lost 6 bases and J lost 4 bases. This CDR3 contains 16 residues. The CDR3 is CASRRLTSGRSDTQYF. CDR3 DNA: TGCGCCAGCAGACGGCTGACTAGCGGGAGGTCAGATACGCAGTATTTT.

The chain uses TRBV6-5 and TRBJ2-5; 9 nucleotides match TRBD1. The CDR3 extends over 15 amino acids. The V gene's germline CDR1 is MNHEY and CDR2 SVGAGI. Trimming took 7 bases from V and 4 from J; bases not matched to a gene: 10. CDR3 residues: CASTVGTGIPETQYF. CDR3 nucleotide sequence: TGTGCCAGCACTGTCGGGACAGGGATCCCAGAGACCCAGTACTTC.

This clone was counted between two and nine times. The gene calls are TRBV11-2 and TRBJ1-3; D is unresolved. Deletions cut 5 bases from V and 0 bases from J, with 8 bases between. Germline V CDR1 and CDR2: SGHAT, FQNNGV. This CDR3 spans 14 amino acids. The CDR3 DNA is TGTGCCAGCAGCCCAGACCCCTCTGGAAACACCATATATTTT. As protein: CASSPDPSGNTIYF.

V usage is TRBV28 and J usage is TRBJ2-3, with 9 nucleotides matching TRBD2. The CDR3 consists of 15 residues. Looked up from germline, CDR1 is MDHEN and CDR2 is SYDVKM. The junction had 5 bases not matched to a gene; V was cut back by 5 bases and J by 2 bases. DNA of the CDR3: TGTGCCAGCAGTACGACTAGCGGAAACACAGATACGCAGTATTTT. It encodes CASSTTSGNTDTQYF.

This chain connects TRBV9 to TRBJ1-4; 7 bases agree with TRBD1. Looked up from germline, CDR1 is SGDLS and CDR2 is YYNGEE. The CDR3 is 14 residues long. With 3 bases clipped from V and 8 bases from J, the junction kept 7 bases outside the gene matches. DNA of the CDR3: TGTGCCAGCAGCGCCACAGGGGCAGGGGAAAAACTGTTTTTT. Amino acids: CASSATGAGEKLFF.

On this clone: The junction does not match germline at one end; this may be a read error. Here the CDR3 reads CSASSQDRGQGTQYF. The CDR3 DNA follows: TGCAGTGCTAGTTCGCAGGACAGGGGGCAAGGGACCCAGTACTTC. This chain joins TRBV20-1 and TRBJ2-5; 11 nucleotides agree with TRBD1. Germline assignment: CDR1 DFQATT and CDR2 SNEGSKA (reference sequence). This CDR3 is 15 amino acids long.

The chain uses TRBV19 and TRBJ1-6; D remains unclear. This CDR3 is built from 15 residues. Germline CDR1 reads LNHDA; CDR2 reads SQIVND (reference sequence). The V end was cut by 7 bases, the J end by 4 bases, with 14 bases between. CDR3 nucleotide sequence: TGTGCCAGTACAAACAGAGAATTGTATAATTCACCCCTCCACTTT. Residues: CASTNRELYNSPLHF.

This clone was recorded only once. This chain links TRBV7-8 with TRBJ2-1; D possibly corresponds to TRBD2 (6 bases). The germline V gene has CDR1 SGHVS and CDR2 FQNEAQ. Deletions cut 5 bases from V and 5 bases from J, with 10 bases between. The CDR3 has 13 amino acids. The CDR3 protein is CASSPGLHNEQFF. CDR3 in DNA: TGTGCCAGCAGCCCGGGACTTCACAATGAGCAGTTCTTC.

This chain joins TRBV5-6 and TRBJ2-2; 8 nucleotides line up with TRBD1. Germline trimming cut 1 base from V and 1 base from J; bases unmatched to any gene: 12. Germline values: CDR1 SGHDT, CDR2 YYEEEE. The CDR3 contains 19 residues. The CDR3 coding sequence is TGTGCCAGCAGCTTGTATTTTTGGCTAGGGACAGGGAACACCGGGGAGCTGTTTTTT. Translated, it gives CASSLYFWLGTGNTGELFF.

J is TRBJ1-5 and V is TRBV19; D not certain. Trimming removed 8 bases at V and 7 bases at J, with 12 bases between. CDR3 length equals 12 residues. CDR1 and CDR2 (germline): LNHDA, SQIVND (reference sequence). This CDR3 reads CASQEGFQPQHF. CDR3 nucleotides: TGTGCCAGTCAGGAGGGTTTCCAGCCCCAGCATTTT. The whole variable domain, remainder taken from reference TRBV19 and TRBJ1-5, is DGGITQSPKYLFRKEGQNVTLSCEQNLNHDAMYWYRQDPGQGLRLIYYSQIVNDFQKGDIAEGYSVSREKKESFPLTVTSAQKNPTAFYLCASQEGFQPQHFGDGTRLSIL.

The J gene is TRBJ2-1, the V gene TRBV19, with D unresolved. The CDR3 extends over 16 amino acids. V was clipped by 6 bases and J by 3 bases, with 18 bases between them. From germline, CDR1 is LNHDA and CDR2 SQIVND (reference sequence). CDR3 sequence reads: CASSRRETANYNEQFF. In DNA, the CDR3 is TGTGCCAGTAGCCGCCGAGAGACGGCGAACTACAATGAGCAGTTCTTC.

The V gene is TRBV18, the J gene TRBJ2-2, with TRBD1 matching over 7 bases. This CDR3 spans 17 amino acids. Germline V gene data show CDR1 as KGHSH and CDR2 as LQKENI. V lost 2 bases and J lost 6; bases outside the gene matches: 12. The CDR3 sequence: CASSPASGNRGPGELFF. The CDR3 nucleotides are TGTGCCAGCTCACCAGCCTCAGGCAACAGGGGCCCCGGGGAGCTGTTTTTT.

The rearrangement links TRBV4-3 to TRBJ2-7, with TRBD2 identical over 15 bases. The germline V gene has CDR1 LGHNA and CDR2 YSLEER. V trimming: 2 bases; J trimming: 5 bases; junction bases outside the gene matches: 10. The CDR3 spans 18 residues. The CDR3 region is CASSQSPGLAGGLHEQYF. The CDR3 DNA is TGCGCCAGCAGCCAAAGCCCCGGACTAGCGGGGGGGCTCCACGAGCAGTACTTC.

The rearrangement links TRBV29-1 to TRBJ2-1, with D possibly being TRBD1 (6 bases). This CDR3 spans 13 amino acids. In germline, CDR1 is SQVTM, CDR2 ANQGSEA. The germline V and J ends were trimmed by 6 bases and 4 bases, with 13 bases remaining between them. CDR3 amino acids: CSVVRDIYNEQFF. CDR3 nucleotides: TGCAGCGTAGTAAGGGACATTTACAATGAGCAGTTCTTC.

This clone has only one observation. The V call is TRBV28, the J call TRBJ1-2; possible D gene TRBD1, 5 bases. CDR3 length equals 12 residues. Trimming removed 6 bases from V and 4 bases from J, with 9 bases in between. Germline V gene sequence: CDR1 MDHEN, CDR2 SYDVKM. This chain's CDR3 is CASSSGIYGYTF. As DNA, the CDR3 is TGTGCCAGCAGCTCAGGGATCTATGGCTACACCTTC.

Regarding this clone: One end of the junction varies from germline; a read error may be responsible. The rearrangement links TRBV10-3 to TRBJ1-1, with D perhaps matching TRBD1 (5 bases). The CDR3 extends over 16 amino acids. Germline-derived CDR1 and CDR2 are ENHRY and SYGVKD. The CDR3 region is CAISESTGGGNAEAFF. DNA for the CDR3: TGTGCCATCAGTGAGTCGACGGGGGGAGGGAACGCTGAAGCTTTCTTT.

This chain links TRBV27 with TRBJ1-4, with 9 bases matching TRBD1. The germline CDR1 and CDR2 sequences are MNHEY and SMNVEV (reference sequence). CDR3 length equals 14 residues. The V gene end was trimmed by 5 bases and the J gene end by 8 bases; junction bases not matched to a gene: 6. The CDR3 loop reads CASSLQGAGEKLFF. The DNA of the CDR3 is TGTGCCAGCAGTCTACAGGGGGCGGGGGAAAAACTGTTTTTT.

V is TRBV6-5 and J is TRBJ2-5; weak D call: TRBD2 (6 bases). Trimming removed 6 bases at V and 5 bases at J, with 19 bases between. Germline CDR1 reads MNHEY; CDR2 reads SVGAGI. The CDR3 has 15 amino acids. CDR3 nucleotides: TGTGCCAGCAGCCACACCGGGGGATATACGGAGACCCAGTACTTC. Its translation is CASSHTGGYTETQYF.

V and J are TRBV7-3 and TRBJ2-1; 8 bases line up with TRBD1. The CDR3 length is 12 residues. Per germline, CDR1 SGHTA and CDR2 FQGTGA. The V segment lost 5 bases and the J segment 10 bases; nucleotides outside the gene matches: 4. CDR3 in DNA: TGTGCCAGCAGCGGACAGGGTCAGGAGCAGTTCTTC. It is translated as CASSGQGQEQFF.

The chain carries TRBV9 and TRBJ2-2; 9 bases agree with TRBD1. V lost 7 bases and J lost 3; bases outside the gene matches: 10. Germline loops: CDR1 SGDLS, CDR2 YYNGEE. The CDR3 has 16 residues. CDR3 nucleotide sequence: TGTGCCAGCTCCCCTTGGGGACAGGGCTACACCGGGGAGCTGTTTTTT. It codes for CASSPWGQGYTGELFF.

The chain uses TRBV11-2 and TRBJ1-1; possibly TRBD1 for D (6 bases). CDR1 is SGHAT and CDR2 is FQNNGV in the germline V gene. V lost 7 bases and J 5 bases, leaving 11 bases between the germline ends. The CDR3 is 12 residues long. This CDR3 is CASKNQGTEAFF. Written as DNA, the CDR3 is TGTGCCAGCAAGAACCAGGGGACTGAAGCTTTCTTT.

This clone showed up just a few times. The V gene is TRBV14, the J gene TRBJ1-3, with unresolved D. The V gene lost 4 bases and the J gene lost 9 bases, with 16 bases spanning the gap. The CDR3 contains 14 residues. Germline CDR1 reads SGHDN; CDR2 reads FVKESK. The DNA of the CDR3 is TGTGCCAGCAGCCCCCTGGGTACTTCTCGCACCATATATTTT. It yields the protein CASSPLGTSRTIYF.

This clone has just a few counts. The chain has TRBV18 and TRBJ2-2; TRBD2 might be the D (5 bases). The CDR3 covers 15 residues. V was trimmed by 1 base and J by 5 bases, leaving 11 bases between them. CDR1 is KGHSH and CDR2 is LQKENI in the germline V gene. CDR3 coding DNA: TGTGCCAGCTCACCACGTGAGGGTTCTACCGGGGAGCTGTTTTTT. As protein: CASSPREGSTGELFF. Variable domain in full (rest from reference TRBV18 and TRBJ2-2): NAGVMQNPRHLVRRRGQEARLRCSPMKGHSHVYWYRQLPEEGLKFMVYLQKENIIDESGMPKERFSAEFPKEGPSILRIQQVVRGDSAAYFCASSPREGSTGELFFGEGSRLTVL.

J is TRBJ1-4 and V is TRBV18; perhaps TRBD1 as D (6 bases). CDR1 and CDR2 (germline): KGHSH, LQKENI. The CDR3 spans 15 residues. V lost 3 bases to trimming and J lost 8 bases, with 16 bases between them. This chain's CDR3 is CASSPFPGVGEKLFF. In DNA, the CDR3 is TGTGCCAGCTCACCTTTTCCAGGGGTGGGCGAAAAACTGTTTTTT.

The chain recombines TRBV11-1 with TRBJ1-4; unclear D gene. This CDR3 has 16 residues. Germline CDR1 SGHAT, CDR2 FQDESV (reference sequence). The V end lost 3 bases, the J end lost 2 bases, and 13 bases lay between the germline ends. The CDR3 loop reads CASSLADGATNEKLFF. The CDR3 bases are TGTGCCAGCAGCTTGGCGGATGGTGCCACTAATGAAAAACTGTTTTTT.

The rearrangement links TRBV10-3 to TRBJ2-5; D may be TRBD2 (5 bases). Deletions cut 6 bases from V and 2 bases from J, with 13 bases between. CDR1 and CDR2 (germline): ENHRY, SYGVKD. The CDR3 extends over 14 amino acids. The chain's CDR3 is CAIREGSGQETQYF. The DNA of the CDR3 is TGTGCCATCAGAGAAGGCTCGGGACAAGAGACCCAGTACTTC.

The rearrangement uses TRBV10-3 and TRBJ1-3; no reliable D call. The CDR3 contains 16 residues. Trimming cost V 4 bases and J 0 bases, with 13 bases left between them. Germline lookup yields CDR1 ENHRY and CDR2 SYGVKD. The CDR3 nucleotides read TGTGCCATCAGTGGGGGAGGCTCGAGCTCTGGAAACACCATATATTTT. This encodes CAISGGGSSSGNTIYF.